This entry concerns a single TCR beta chain. This sample stems from a study of T cell changes during pregnancy in multiple sclerosis. CDR1 is SGDLS and CDR2 is YYNGEE in the germline V gene. The CDR3 sequence is 15 residues long. With 2 bases clipped from V and 5 bases from J, the junction kept 6 bases outside the gene matches. This table comes from immunoSEQ multiplex PCR, and its TCRdb copy is limited to in-frame clones, with some not included. The repertoire holds 35,000 to 40,000 clones, with 88% as singletons. This specimen consisted of CD8+ T cells from peripheral blood mononuclear cells, obtained in the third trimester of pregnancy. This clonotype originated in a female donor with multiple sclerosis, enrolled in a pregnancy study. This chain joins TRBV9 and TRBJ1-5; 8 bases match TRBD1. In DNA form, the CDR3 reads TGTGCCAGCAGCGTGGGCCAGGGGGCAGATCAGCCCCAGCATTTT. Residues: CASSVGQGADQPQHF.